The clone carrying this T cell receptor beta chain has only a few counts. This CDR3 spans 16 amino acids. V lost 0 bases, J lost 4 bases, and 13 bases lay in between. The V gene's germline CDR1 is SGHAT and CDR2 FQNNGV. The source of the sample is a study of early T cells in non-severe SARS-CoV-2 infection. Individual cDNA molecules were tagged with unique molecular identifiers. One entry per CDR3 protein results from TCRdb running MiXCR on the 5' RACE reads. The sample holds about 94,000 distinct CDR3 sequences, roughly 13% seen once. The chain couples TRBV11-2 to TRBJ2-1, with D possibly TRBD2 on 6 matching bases. This receptor was obtained from an adult who was a healthcare worker with PCR-confirmed SARS-CoV-2 infection or an uninfected control (not recorded which). Sequenced: whole blood. CDR3 in DNA: TGTGCCAGCAGCTTAGATTCGGGGGAAGGATACAATGAGCAGTTCTTC. Protein product: CASSLDSGEGYNEQFF.